A selection of T cell receptor beta chains follows, all from one sample in a study of OX40 agonist ivuxolimab in advanced cancers. Sequencing used immunoSEQ multiplex PCR; TCRdb keeps in-frame clones, though not all of them. The sample carries over 20,000 clones, around 80% recorded once. Sequencing was performed on CD4+ or CD8+ T cells sorted from blood, taken in a trial of the OX40 agonist ivuxolimab. These receptors all come from an adult with an advanced solid tumor such as melanoma, head and neck, liver or kidney cancer. CDR3s include the opening cysteine and the closing phenylalanine or tryptophan. A D gene is named only where the DNA matches it firmly. Clone size is not always given. Where it is, it says once, few, many or a class for expanded clones.

d_call	v_call	j_call	clone_size	cdr3_length	cdr3_aa	cdr3_nt
TRBD1	TRBV13	TRBJ1-4	NA	14	CASSSGQGREKLFF	TGTGCCAGCAGCTCCGGACAGGGTAGAGAAAAACTGTTTTTT
TRBD2	TRBV5-4	TRBJ2-1	once	14	CASSGGDSHNEQFF	TGTGCCAGCAGCGGGGGGGACTCACACAATGAGCAGTTCTTC
NA	TRBV5-1	TRBJ2-3	NA	14	CASRVAGSTDTQYF	TGCGCCAGCAGGGTGGCGGGCAGCACAGATACGCAGTATTTT
TRBD1	TRBV29-1	TRBJ2-7	NA	12	CSVRQGAYEQYF	TGCAGCGTACGACAGGGGGCCTACGAGCAGTACTTC
TRBD1	TRBV19	TRBJ2-2	NA	16	CASSIQGRGNTGELFF	TGTGCCAGTAGCATACAGGGGCGTGGGAACACCGGGGAGCTGTTTTTT
TRBD1	TRBV6-1	TRBJ1-3	NA	14	CASSRTGAGNTIYF	TGTGCCAGCAGCAGAACAGGGGCTGGAAACACCATATATTTT
NA	TRBV27	TRBJ2-7	NA	15	CASSLSQVRRASVYF	TGTGCCAGCAGTTTATCGCAAGTAAGGAGGGCCTCGGTATACTTC
NA	TRBV5-4	TRBJ2-7	NA	14	CASSVQPGGREQYF	TGTGCCAGCAGCGTCCAGCCGGGCGGAAGGGAGCAGTACTTC
NA	TRBV19	TRBJ2-7	NA	13	CASSSREAYEQYF	TGTGCCAGTAGTTCAAGGGAAGCATACGAGCAGTACTTC
TRBD1	TRBV5-1	TRBJ1-2	NA	18	CASSLGRVDRAGDYGYTF	TGCGCCAGCAGCTTAGGGAGAGTTGACAGGGCGGGGGACTATGGCTACACCTTC
NA	TRBV2	TRBJ2-2	NA	12	CASRDNTGELFF	TGTGCCAGCAGGGACAACACCGGGGAGCTGTTTTTT
NA	TRBV15	TRBJ2-5	NA	17	CATSRSPRGGGGKTQYF	TGTGCCACCAGCAGATCCCCCAGGGGAGGGGGAGGGAAGACCCAGTACTTC
TRBD2	TRBV6-6	TRBJ2-7	NA	15	CASSSGIAGDYEQYF	TGTGCCAGCAGTTCCGGGATAGCGGGAGACTACGAGCAGTACTTC
TRBD1	TRBV28	TRBJ2-2	NA	16	CASSPPGTEKTGELFF	TGTGCCAGCAGTCCCCCCGGGACAGAGAAAACCGGGGAGCTGTTTTTT
TRBD2	TRBV30	TRBJ2-3	NA	14	CAWSAGTSSDTQYF	TGTGCCTGGAGTGCTGGGACTAGTTCAGATACGCAGTATTTT
NA	TRBV6-1	TRBJ2-7	NA	13	CALIPAGYDEQYF	TGTGCCCTCATTCCTGCAGGTTATGACGAGCAGTACTTC